Listed here are 10 T cell receptor beta chains from one sample, sequenced in a study of T cell clones after liver transplantation. Repertoires were generated with immunoSEQ multiplex PCR, while TCRdb's copy carries only in-frame clones and drops some. The data contain about 100,000 clones, 82% of them singletons. The sample was CD4+ T cells from blood, taken before liver transplant. All receptors come from a human donor who received a liver transplant.

This chain links TRBV2 with TRBJ2-7; D is possibly TRBD2 (6 bases). Trimming took off 1 base at V and 0 bases at J, with 16 bases between the two ends. The CDR3 has 17 amino acids. The germline V gene encodes CDR1 SNHLY and CDR2 FYNNEI. CDR3 DNA: TGTGCCAGCAGTGAAGTTTCCGGGACTCCAATCTCCTACGAGCAGTACTTC. This sequence encodes CASSEVSGTPISYEQYF.

The chain uses TRBV5-1 and TRBJ1-2; unclear D gene. V lost 0 bases, J lost 2 bases, and 17 bases lay in between. The germline V gene encodes CDR1 SGHRS and CDR2 YFSETQ. The CDR3 covers 17 residues. CDR3 region: CASSLGGAQSLNYGYTF. The CDR3 DNA is TGCGCCAGCAGCTTGGGGGGTGCCCAGTCACTAAACTATGGCTACACCTTC.

J is TRBJ2-7 and V is TRBV6-1; D perhaps matches TRBD1 (5 bases). Germline loops: CDR1 MNHNS, CDR2 SASEGT. Trimming stripped 1 base from V and 4 bases from J, with 17 bases between. The CDR3 is 16 amino acids. For the CDR3, the DNA is TGTGCCAGCAGTGAAGATCGTACAGGATCATTTTACGAGCAGTACTTC. It specifies CASSEDRTGSFYEQYF.

V gene TRBV7-6 combines with J gene TRBJ2-2; 7 positions match TRBD2. Germline V lookup: CDR1 SGHVS, CDR2 FNYEAQ. CDR3 size: 15 residues. Trimming at V came to 5 bases and at J to 2 bases, leaving 5 bases not matched to a gene. The CDR3 DNA sequence: TGTGCCAGCAGCCCCGGGACTACAAACACCGGGGAGCTGTTTTTT. As protein: CASSPGTTNTGELFF.

The gene calls are TRBV5-1 and TRBJ2-2; possibly TRBD1 or TRBD2 for D (5 bases each). The CDR3 totals 15 residues. Trimming left V 3 bases short and J 5 bases short, with 14 bases between. Germline V CDR1 and CDR2: SGHRS, YFSETQ. CDR3 region: CASSWGSERTGELFF. DNA of the CDR3: TGCGCCAGCAGCTGGGGGTCAGAAAGGACCGGGGAGCTGTTTTTT.

The chain links TRBV5-4 to TRBJ1-1, with D possibly TRBD1 on 6 matching bases. V lost 0 bases and J lost 1, with 13 bases in between. The CDR3 is 16 residues long. Germline V CDR1 and CDR2: SGHNT, YYREEE (reference sequence). CDR3 DNA: TGTGCCAGCAGCTTGGTTGGGGGCGCCGGGAACACTGAAGCTTTCTTT. Translation: CASSLVGGAGNTEAFF.

The chain uses TRBV29-1 and TRBJ1-1, with a weak D call TRBD1 (6 bases). Deletions cut 4 bases from V and 5 bases from J, with 17 bases between. Germline V gene sequence: CDR1 SQVTM, CDR2 ANQGSEA. This CDR3 is built from 14 residues. For the CDR3, the DNA is TGCAGCGTTGTGGGGGCCAGCGACTATACTGAAGCTTTCTTT. It is translated as CSVVGASDYTEAFF.

The chain couples TRBV7-2 to TRBJ1-4; unclear D gene. CDR1 is SGHTA, CDR2 FQGNSA, per germline. CDR3 length: 16 amino acids. Trimming took off 4 bases at V and 0 bases at J, with 12 bases between the two ends. The CDR3 sequence is CASSSPDGATNEKLFF. The CDR3 DNA reads as TGTGCCAGCAGCTCCCCCGACGGTGCAACTAATGAAAAACTGTTTTTT.

V gene TRBV29-1 combines with J gene TRBJ2-7; TRBD1 aligns across 7 bases. Per the germline V gene, CDR1 is SQVTM and CDR2 is ANQGSEA. J was trimmed by 5 bases and V by 5 bases; bases with no gene match: 6. The CDR3 is 12 amino acids. The CDR3 DNA is TGCAGCGTTTGGGACAGTCTCAACGAGCAGTACTTC. Residues: CSVWDSLNEQYF.

V gene TRBV14 combines with J gene TRBJ1-2; D is unresolved. The V end was cut by 1 base, the J end by 4 bases, with 7 bases between. This CDR3 region has 13 residues. Germline CDR1 reads SGHDN; CDR2 reads FVKESK. The CDR3 sequence: CASSQARVYGYTF. CDR3 DNA sequence: TGTGCCAGCAGCCAAGCAAGGGTCTATGGCTACACCTTC.